This T cell receptor beta chain was identified during a study of vaccination and CD4 T cells after COVID-19. Study in general: For each participant, vaccination comprised two doses of either the BNT162b2 or the mRNA-1273 vaccine. Post-vaccine specimens were obtained a median about 73 days after dose two (range 14 to 241).

Germline V gene sequence: CDR1 DFQATT, CDR2 SNEGSKA (reference sequence). This CDR3 is 13 amino acids long. V was cut by 1 base and J by 1 base, with 7 bases left in between. Sequencing of DNA taken from cultured CD4+ T cells relied on the Oncomine TCR Beta short-read assay. TCRdb re-derived calls from the PCR reads in MiXCR, one entry per CDR3 protein. The data show 15,000 or so distinct CDR3 sequences, approximately 46% seen once. Concerning this clonotype: The target antigen is unknown.

Stated treatment: approximately nine-day PBMC culture with coronavirus spike peptide pools or control peptides (ViraFEST assay). ViraFEST used peptide pools to expand antigen-specific T cells and subsequently sequenced their TCRs. Cultures used some 2 million PBMCs per well, roughly 9.8 IU/ml IL-2 and 9.5 to 10 ug/ml peptides. The receptor was isolated from a human donor who had recovered from COVID-19. The sequenced material came from CD4+ T cells from blood, cultured in vitro. The chain combines TRBV20-1 with TRBJ2-5; the D is unclear. The CDR3 spells CSARGGSQETQYF. CDR3 nucleotide sequence: TGCAGTGCTAGAGGCGGTAGCCAAGAGACCCAGTACTTC.